One and the same sample provided the 3 T cell receptor beta chains below, sequenced in a study of blood T cell repertoires in COVID-19. TCRdb's copy holds only in-frame clones and misses some; the assay was immunoSEQ multiplex PCR. Of 6,500 to 9,500 clones in the sample, approximately 84% were seen once. The sequenced sample was peripheral blood. The receptor set was obtained from a human donor in a cohort sampled during active COVID-19.

This clone was detected only once. The rearrangement links TRBV5-1 to TRBJ2-5; a weak D match, TRBD2 (6 bases). This CDR3 region has 16 residues. Trimming left V 4 bases short and J 4 bases short, with 20 bases between. Germline lookup yields CDR1 SGHRS and CDR2 YFSETQ. The CDR3 nucleotides read TGCGCCAGCAGCCTGGGGGGAGGCGGGGTCAGAGAGACCCAGTACTTC. Its translation: CASSLGGGGVRETQYF. The full variable domain, rest sourced from reference TRBV5-1 and TRBJ2-5, is KAGVTQTPRYLIKTRGQQVTLSCSPISGHRSVSWYQQTPGQGLQFLFEYFSETQRNKGNFPGRFSGRQFSNSRSEMNVSTLELGDSALYLCASSLGGGGVRETQYFGPGTRLLVL.

The chain uses TRBV9 and TRBJ2-1; 12 positions match TRBD2. CDR3 length equals 15 residues. Trimming at V came to 6 bases and at J to 6 bases, leaving 7 bases not matched to a gene. CDR1 SGDLS and CDR2 YYNGEE come from the germline V gene. DNA of the CDR3: TGTGCCAGCACGCGGACTAGCGGGACCCCCAATGAGCAGTTCTTC. Protein sequence: CASTRTSGTPNEQFF.

A few counts support this clone. J is TRBJ1-1 and V is TRBV6-5; D is possibly TRBD1 (5 bases). Germline V gene data show CDR1 as MNHEY and CDR2 as SVGAGI. The CDR3 length is 13 residues. Trimming removed 4 bases from V and 0 bases from J, with 6 bases in between. In DNA form, the CDR3 reads TGTGCCAGCAGTTTAGGGGTGAACACTGAAGCTTTCTTT. It is translated as CASSLGVNTEAFF.